This T cell receptor beta chain was recovered during a study of post-analysis software for immune sequencing data. General study points: The study found TRBV5-6, TRBV5-1 and TRBV20-1 among five TRBV segments more frequent in patients than controls.

Unique-molecular-identifier-tagged TCR beta cDNA libraries were used. Out of 1 to 10 million T cells, 470,000 or so cDNA molecules were generated. TCRdb processed the PCR reads anew with MiXCR; each CDR3 protein has one entry. The data show 450,000 or so distinct CDR3 sequences, nearly 45% seen once. V was cut by 9 bases and J by 3 bases, with 14 bases left in between. Germline V gene lookup returns CDR1 MNHEY and CDR2 SMNVEV (reference sequence). The CDR3 is made up of 13 amino acids. Comments on this clonotype: The antigen is not known.

This chain links TRBV27 with TRBJ2-5; a possible D gene is TRBD2 (6 bases). The TCR was taken from a girl aged 10 to 17 with multiple sclerosis. The source material was blood. The DNA of the CDR3 is TGTGCCAGTCGGGACTTTTCAAAAGAGACCCAGTACTTC. The encoded protein is CASRDFSKETQYF.